This TCR beta chain was profiled in a study of blood T cells in healthy people across ages. CDR1 is SGHTA, CDR2 FQGNSA, per germline. Trimming removed 1 base at V and 2 bases at J, with 10 bases between. CDR3 length equals 15 residues. Combining a sample-barcoded 5' primer with a J-beta primer mix, a second PCR ran for about 7 to 11 cycles. MiXCR, applied by TCRdb to the 5' RACE reads, yields one record per CDR3 protein. The profile covers hundreds of thousands of distinct CDR3 sequences, with 56% appearing a single time and around 24% taken by the ten largest. The J gene is TRBJ2-3, the V gene TRBV7-2; unclear D gene. This sequence originates from a man aged 40-50 years in good health. What was sequenced was blood. The CDR3 sequence: CASSLGGYPTDTQYF. CDR3 in DNA: TGTGCCAGCAGCTTAGGTGGCTACCCCACAGATACGCAGTATTTT. Using reference TRBV7-2 and TRBJ2-3 for the parts outside the CDR3, the full variable domain is GAGVSQSPSNKVTEKGKDVELRCDPISGHTALYWYRQSLGQGLEFLIYFQGNSAPDKSGLPSDRFSAERTGGSVSTLTIQRTQQEDSAVYLCASSLGGYPTDTQYFGPGTRLTVL.